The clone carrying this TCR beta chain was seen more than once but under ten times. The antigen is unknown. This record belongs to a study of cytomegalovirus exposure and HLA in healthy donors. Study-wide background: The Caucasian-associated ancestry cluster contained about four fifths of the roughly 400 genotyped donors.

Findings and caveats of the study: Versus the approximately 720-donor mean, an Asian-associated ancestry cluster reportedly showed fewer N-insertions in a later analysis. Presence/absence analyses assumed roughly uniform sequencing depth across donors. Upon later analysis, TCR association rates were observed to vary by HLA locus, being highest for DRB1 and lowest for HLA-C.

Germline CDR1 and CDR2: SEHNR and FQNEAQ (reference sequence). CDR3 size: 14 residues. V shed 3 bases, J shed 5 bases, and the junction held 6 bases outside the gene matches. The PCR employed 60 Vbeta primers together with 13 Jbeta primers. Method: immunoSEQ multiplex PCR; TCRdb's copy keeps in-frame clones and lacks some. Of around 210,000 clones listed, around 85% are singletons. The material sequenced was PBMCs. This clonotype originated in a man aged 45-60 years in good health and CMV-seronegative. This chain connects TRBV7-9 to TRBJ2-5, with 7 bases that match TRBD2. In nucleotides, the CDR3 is TGTGCCAGCAGCTTGGGAGGGCGGTGGGAGACCCAGTACTTC. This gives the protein CASSLGGRWETQYF.